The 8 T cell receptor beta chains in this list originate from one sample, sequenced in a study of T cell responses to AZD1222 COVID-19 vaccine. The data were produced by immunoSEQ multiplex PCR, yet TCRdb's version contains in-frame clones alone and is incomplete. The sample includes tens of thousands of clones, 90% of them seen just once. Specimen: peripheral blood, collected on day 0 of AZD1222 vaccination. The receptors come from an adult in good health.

The CDR3 protein is CASSLASGGGWKTQYF. The DNA of the CDR3 is TGTGCCAGCAGCTTAGCGTCCGGCGGGGGGTGGAAGACCCAGTACTTC. The chain recombines TRBV7-8 with TRBJ2-5, with 8 bases that match TRBD2. The CDR3 extends over 16 amino acids. Losses at the gene ends were 0 bases for V and 6 bases for J; bases not matched to a gene: 9. The V gene's germline CDR1 is SGHVS and CDR2 FQNEAQ.

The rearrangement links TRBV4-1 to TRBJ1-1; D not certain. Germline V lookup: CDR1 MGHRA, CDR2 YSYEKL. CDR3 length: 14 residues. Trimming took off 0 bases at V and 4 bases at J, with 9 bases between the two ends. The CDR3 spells CASSQDEGLTEAFF. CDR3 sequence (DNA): TGCGCCAGCAGCCAAGATGAGGGTCTCACTGAAGCTTTCTTT.

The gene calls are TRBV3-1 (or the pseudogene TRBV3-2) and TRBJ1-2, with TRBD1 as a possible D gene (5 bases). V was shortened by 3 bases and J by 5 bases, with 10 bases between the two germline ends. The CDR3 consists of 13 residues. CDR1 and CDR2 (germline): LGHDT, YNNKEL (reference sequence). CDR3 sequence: CASSHDGGYGYTF. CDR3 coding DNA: TGTGCCAGCAGCCATGATGGGGGGTATGGCTACACCTTC.

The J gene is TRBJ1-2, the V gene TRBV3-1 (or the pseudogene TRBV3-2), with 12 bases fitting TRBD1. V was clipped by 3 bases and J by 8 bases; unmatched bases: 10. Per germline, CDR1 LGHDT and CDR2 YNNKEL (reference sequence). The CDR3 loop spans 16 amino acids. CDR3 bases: TGTGCCAGCAGCCAGGGACAGGGGGCGCGTGTGGTAGGCTACACCTTC. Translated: CASSQGQGARVVGYTF.

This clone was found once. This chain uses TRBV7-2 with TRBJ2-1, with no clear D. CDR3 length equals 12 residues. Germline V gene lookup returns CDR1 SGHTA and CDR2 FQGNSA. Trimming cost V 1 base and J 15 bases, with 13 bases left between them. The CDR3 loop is CASSLEGLSGFF. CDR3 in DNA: TGTGCCAGCAGCTTAGAAGGTCTAAGTGGGTTCTTC.

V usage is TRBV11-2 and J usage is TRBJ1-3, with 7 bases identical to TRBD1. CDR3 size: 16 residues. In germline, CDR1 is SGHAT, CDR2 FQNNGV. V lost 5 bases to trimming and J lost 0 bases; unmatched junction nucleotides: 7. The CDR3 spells CASSPPRDSSGNTIYF. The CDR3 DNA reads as TGTGCCAGCAGCCCTCCGAGGGACAGCTCTGGAAACACCATATATTTT.

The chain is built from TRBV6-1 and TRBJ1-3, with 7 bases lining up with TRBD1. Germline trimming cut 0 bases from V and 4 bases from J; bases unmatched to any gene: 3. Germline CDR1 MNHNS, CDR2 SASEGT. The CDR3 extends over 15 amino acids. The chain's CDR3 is CASSEAGDRGNTIYF. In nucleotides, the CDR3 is TGTGCCAGCAGTGAAGCTGGGGACAGAGGAAACACCATATATTTT.

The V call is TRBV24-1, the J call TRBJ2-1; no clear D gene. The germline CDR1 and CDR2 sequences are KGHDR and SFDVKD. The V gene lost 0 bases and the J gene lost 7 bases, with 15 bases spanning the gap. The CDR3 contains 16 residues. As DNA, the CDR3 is TGTGCCACCAGTGATTTGTCCCAGACTGGAGTTAATGAGCAGTTCTTC. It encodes CATSDLSQTGVNEQFF.